This T cell receptor (beta chain) is from a study of blood T cell repertoires in COVID-19. The CDR3 loop spans 14 amino acids. CDR1 SGHNT and CDR2 YYREEE come from the germline V gene (reference sequence). The V end was cut by 4 bases, the J end by 4 bases, with 14 bases between. Methods used by the authors: Scientists estimated how many nucleated cells there were by amplifying reference gene primers. Measured with immunoSEQ multiplex PCR; TCRdb has only the in-frame clones, and not every one. The DNA gave D and trimming, while V, J and clone size come from that table. The repertoire holds 200,000 to 250,000 clones, around 86% seen once, with more than 3.5% in the top ten.

Sequences were obtained from PBMCs or T cells enriched from blood (not recorded which). The chain recombines TRBV5-4 with TRBJ1-2; D is uncertain. This clonotype was obtained from a middle-aged woman with acute COVID-19. As DNA, the CDR3 is TGTGCCAGCAGCGACGCCCCGGAGGCCTATGGCTACACCTTC. It translates to CASSDAPEAYGYTF.